A single sample is the source of the 30 T cell receptor beta chains below, sequenced in a study of T cells in Graves' hyperthyroidism and ophthalmopathy. Amplification yielded TCR beta CDR3 regions, with RNA transcripts as the source. The HTBI primer set was used in a first-round RT-PCR of the TCR CDR3. TCRdb independently ran MiXCR on the multiplex PCR reads; one entry per CDR3 protein. This sample has approximately 510,000 distinct CDR3 sequences, with 40% to 55% found just once. Sequenced material: peripheral blood or thyroid tissue (not recorded which). These receptors all stem from an adult woman with Graves' disease, either hyperthyroidism or ophthalmopathy (not recorded which).

The V gene is TRBV2, the J gene TRBJ1-3; D gene uncertain. In germline, CDR1 is SNHLY, CDR2 FYNNEI. Trimming shortened V by 5 bases and J by 7 bases, and 12 bases separated the two germline ends. The CDR3 is 13 residues long. Here the CDR3 DNA reads TGTGCCAGCAGTTACTCCGATTGGAACACCATATATTTT. Amino acid sequence: CASSYSDWNTIYF.

In this sample, this clonotype turned up many times. V gene TRBV19 combines with J gene TRBJ2-5, with a weak D call TRBD1 (7 bases). Per germline, CDR1 LNHDA and CDR2 SQIVND (reference sequence). V shed 6 bases and J shed 5 bases, with 16 bases lying between them. CDR3 length: 14 residues. The CDR3 DNA reads TGTGCCAGTAGCCCCTCCAGGGGGAGGGAGACCCAGTACTTC. This gives the protein CASSPSRGRETQYF.

The V gene is TRBV18, the J gene TRBJ2-7; 7 nucleotides match TRBD2. Germline CDR1 reads KGHSH; CDR2 reads LQKENI. The CDR3 extends over 15 amino acids. V gave up 3 bases and J gave up 11 bases; unmatched junction bases: 16. CDR3 DNA: TGTGCCAGCTCACCCCGGGCAGGAGCGGGACGGAGGGAGTACTTC. Translating it yields CASSPRAGAGRREYF.

Worth noting for this clonotype: The junction differs from germline at one of its ends, possibly a read error. The chain employs TRBV11-1 and TRBJ2-5, with 7 nucleotides matching TRBD2. This CDR3 has 12 amino acids. CDR1 and CDR2 (germline): SGHAT, FQDESV (reference sequence). In nucleotides, the CDR3 is TGTGCCAGCAGTTACGAGGGAGGGGATCGAGTCTTC. Protein: CASSYEGGDRVF.

The CDR3 region is CATSRDGGRFNNEQFF. The CDR3 nucleotides are TGTGCCACCAGCAGAGACGGCGGGAGATTCAACAATGAGCAGTTCTTC. The chain joins TRBV15 to TRBJ2-1, with TRBD2 matching over 7 bases. This CDR3 is 16 amino acids long. V trimming: 0 bases; J trimming: 5 bases; junction bases outside the gene matches: 7. Germline lookup yields CDR1 LNHNV and CDR2 YYDKDF (reference sequence).

With respect to this clonotype: Germline and junction disagree at one end, which may indicate a read error. V usage is TRBV7-2 and J usage is TRBJ2-7; D is perhaps TRBD2 (6 bases). CDR1 is SGHTA, CDR2 FQGNSA, per germline. There are 12 residues in the CDR3. CDR3 loop: CASSLANYEQYF. The CDR3 coding sequence is TGTGCCAGCAGCCTAGCGAACTACGAGCAGTACTTC.

This clonotype was detected only a few times. This sequence joins TRBV12-3 or TRBV12-4 and TRBJ1-6; D is undetermined. The germline V and J ends were trimmed by 8 bases and 4 bases, with 15 bases remaining between them. CDR3 size: 15 residues. The CDR3 DNA follows: TGTGCCAGCTCACCTTCGAGGGCTTATAATTCACCCCTCCACTTT. This sequence encodes CASSPSRAYNSPLHF.

The J gene is TRBJ1-2, the V gene TRBV7-4; TRBD1 is a possible D gene (6 bases). Germline V gene lookup returns CDR1 SGHVT and CDR2 SQSDAQ. V lost 5 bases and J 7 bases, leaving 20 bases between the germline ends. The CDR3 extends over 15 amino acids. In nucleotides, the CDR3 is TGTGCCAGCAGCCCCCGCGGGGGCGTGTGGGGTGGCTACACCTTC. This encodes CASSPRGGVWGGYTF.

Turning to this clonotype: This may be a read error: a much more frequent sequence differs by one nucleotide. The V gene is TRBV7-2, the J gene TRBJ2-2; 12 bases line up with TRBD1. This CDR3 comprises 19 residues. Germline V lookup: CDR1 SGHTA, CDR2 FQGNSA. CDR3 coding DNA: TGTGCCGGCAGCTTAGCCCCCTCCGGGACAGGGGGCTCGACCGGGGAGCTGTTTTTT. Residues: CAGSLAPSGTGGSTGELFF.

This clonotype was detected a few times. CDR3 DNA sequence: TGCAGCGTGGGGGGGGAAGGGAGGGAGACCCAGTACTTC. It is translated as CSVGGEGRETQYF. The chain joins TRBV29-1 to TRBJ2-5; 7 nucleotides align to TRBD2. The germline V gene encodes CDR1 SQVTM and CDR2 ANQGSEA. The CDR3 is made up of 13 amino acids. With V trimmed by 6 bases and J by 5 bases, 9 bases remained unmatched.

For this clonotype: This clone may be a read error of a much larger clone one base away. The rearrangement joins TRBV2 to TRBJ1-1, with no clear D. CDR1 and CDR2 (germline): SNHLY, FYNNEI. V gave up 5 bases and J gave up 0 bases, with 19 bases separating them. The CDR3 contains 17 residues. CDR3 amino acids: CASSLGRGPRVNTEAFF. Here the CDR3 DNA reads TGTGCCAGCAGTTTGGGAAGAGGACCGAGGGTGAACACTGAAGCTTTCTTT.

This clonotype was recorded many times. The chain links TRBV5-1 to TRBJ1-1; 7 bases line up with TRBD1. The CDR3 covers 15 residues. Germline CDR1 SGHRS, CDR2 YFSETQ. J gave up 0 bases and V 0 bases, and 2 bases lay outside the gene matches. CDR3 bases: TGCGCCAGCAGCTTGGACAGGGGCATGAACACTGAAGCTTTCTTT. Protein product: CASSLDRGMNTEAFF.

Worth noting for this clonotype: Possible read error: a much larger clone is one base away. The chain uses TRBV5-1 and TRBJ1-1; 10 nucleotides agree with TRBD1. Germline CDR1 reads SGHRS; CDR2 reads YFSETQ. The CDR3 length is 17 residues. CDR3 residues: CASSQASTGGMDTEAFF. CDR3 nucleotide sequence: TGTGCCAGCAGCCAAGCTTCGACAGGGGGCATGGACACTGAAGCTTTCTTT. Looking up the rest from reference TRBV5-1 and TRBJ1-1 gives the full variable domain: KAGVTQTPRYLIKTRGQQVTLSCSPISGHRSVSWYQQTPGQGLQFLFEYFSETQRNKGNFPGRFSGRQFSNSRSEMNVSTLELGDSALYLCASSQASTGGMDTEAFFGQGTRLTVV.

V and J are TRBV20-1 and TRBJ2-7, with D tentatively TRBD1 (5 bases). Germline assignment: CDR1 DFQATT and CDR2 SNEGSKA (reference sequence). The CDR3 sequence is 11 residues long. V lost 0 bases and J 6 bases, leaving 6 bases between the germline ends. The CDR3 loop is CSARDGAEQYF. The CDR3 DNA reads as TGCAGTGCTAGAGATGGGGCCGAGCAGTACTTC.

In its sample, this clonotype was seen a few times. This chain joins TRBV20-1 and TRBJ2-5; TRBD1 matches 9 bases. The ends lost 0 bases at V and 7 bases at J; junction bases unmatched: 6. The CDR3 sequence is 14 residues long. Per the germline V gene, CDR1 is DFQATT and CDR2 is SNEGSKA (reference sequence). The CDR3 DNA reads as TGCAGTGCTAGAGAACAGGGGGCAGGCGGGACCCAGTACTTC. As protein: CSAREQGAGGTQYF.

V is TRBV7-6 and J is TRBJ1-2; D is uncertain. Germline V lookup: CDR1 SGHVS, CDR2 FNYEAQ. The V gene lost 5 bases and the J gene lost 5 bases, with 18 bases spanning the gap. The CDR3 is 15 amino acids. In DNA form, the CDR3 reads TGTGCCAGCAGCCCCCAAGGGAGGGAGACGTATGGCTACACCTTC. Translating gives CASSPQGRETYGYTF.

The table lists this clonotype with a count of one. This chain uses TRBV19 with TRBJ2-3, with 7 bases matching TRBD2. This CDR3 region has 14 residues. From germline, CDR1 is LNHDA and CDR2 SQIVND (reference sequence). The V and J ends lost 9 bases and 5 bases, in that order; junction bases with no gene match: 11. Here the CDR3 DNA reads TGTGCCAGCCGGCCGGCGGGAGCAGTAGATACGCAGTATTTT. The encoded protein is CASRPAGAVDTQYF.

In this sample, this clonotype turned up a few times. V is TRBV9 and J is TRBJ1-5; D not certain. The germline V and J ends were trimmed by 2 bases and 6 bases, with 3 bases remaining between them. The CDR3 is 11 residues long. Looked up from germline, CDR1 is SGDLS and CDR2 is YYNGEE. The CDR3 DNA follows: TGTGCCAGCAGCGTTTGTCAGCCCCAGCATTTT. This encodes CASSVCQPQHF. The full variable domain, completed using reference TRBV9 and TRBJ1-5, is DSGVTQTPKHLITATGQRVTLRCSPRSGDLSVYWYQQSLDQGLQFLIQYYNGEERAKGNILERFSAQQFPDLHSELNLSSLELGDSALYFCASSVCQPQHFGDGTRLSIL.

CDR3 in amino acids: CASSLDPQGGEAFF. CDR3 coding DNA: TGTGCCAGCAGCTTGGACCCACAGGGAGGTGAAGCTTTCTTT. The gene calls are TRBV13 and TRBJ1-1; D may be TRBD1 (6 bases). CDR3 size: 14 residues. The ends were cut back, 3 bases at V and 7 bases at J, with 15 bases in the middle. Germline V gives CDR1 PRHDT, CDR2 FYEKMQ (reference sequence).

In its sample, this clonotype was seen a few times. The V call is TRBV7-2, the J call TRBJ2-5, with TRBD1 matching 7 bases. The germline V gene has CDR1 SGHTA and CDR2 FQGNSA. V shed 5 bases and J 4 bases; nucleotides not matched to a gene: 4. The CDR3 consists of 13 residues. The CDR3 loop reads CASSQGVRETQYF. The CDR3 coding sequence is TGTGCCAGCAGCCAGGGGGTGCGAGAGACCCAGTACTTC.

This clonotype was seen more than once but under ten times. The chain recombines TRBV4-3 with TRBJ1-4; TRBD1 might be the D (6 bases). CDR1 is LGHNA and CDR2 is YSLEER in the germline V gene. Trimming removed 5 bases from V and 5 bases from J, with 18 bases in between. The CDR3 has 16 amino acids. The CDR3 here is CASSAHPWGANEKLFF. The CDR3 DNA sequence: TGCGCCAGCAGCGCACACCCTTGGGGGGCAAATGAAAAACTGTTTTTT.

This chain connects TRBV20-1 to TRBJ2-7; 11 bases match TRBD2. The CDR3 loop spans 14 amino acids. Germline trimming cut 3 bases from V and 4 bases from J; bases unmatched to any gene: 5. The V gene's germline CDR1 is DFQATT and CDR2 SNEGSKA (reference sequence). The CDR3 nucleotides are TGCAGTGCTAGCTCACTAGCGGGGGCGTACGAGCAGTACTTC. Protein product: CSASSLAGAYEQYF.

This clonotype was seen at least ten times. This rearrangement joins TRBV20-1 to TRBJ1-5; 9 nucleotides agree with TRBD1. The CDR3 is made up of 19 amino acids. V dropped 1 base and J dropped 0; count of bases not matched to a gene: 13. Germline CDR1 DFQATT, CDR2 SNEGSKA (reference sequence). The CDR3 DNA is TGCAGTGCTAGAGTACCGGGACAGGGTCCCCTTAATAGCAATCAGCCCCAGCATTTT. The encoded protein is CSARVPGQGPLNSNQPQHF.

CDR3 nucleotides: TGTGCCAGCAGTGCGGTGACACCCCGCAATCAGCCCCAGTACTTC. This gives the protein CASSAVTPRNQPQYF. The chain employs TRBV2 and TRBJ2-5; the D is unclear. Germline lookup yields CDR1 SNHLY and CDR2 FYNNEI. CDR3 size: 15 residues. The V end lost 4 bases, the J end lost 9 bases, and 21 bases lay between the germline ends.

This chain uses TRBV28 with TRBJ2-2; 8 bases fit TRBD1. Germline trimming cut 6 bases from V and 5 bases from J; bases unmatched to any gene: 5. Germline-derived CDR1 and CDR2 are MDHEN and SYDVKM. The CDR3 runs 14 residues. CDR3 sequence reads: CASSHYRGTGELFF. The CDR3 nucleotides are TGTGCCAGCAGCCACTACAGGGGGACCGGGGAGCTGTTTTTT.

This clonotype was seen a handful of times. V usage is TRBV15 and J usage is TRBJ2-5; the D gene is possibly TRBD2 (6 bases). CDR3 length: 13 amino acids. Germline V gene sequence: CDR1 LNHNV, CDR2 YYDKDF (reference sequence). Trimming pared 1 base from V and 9 bases from J, leaving 12 bases between. The CDR3: CATSRVGWEAQYF. The CDR3 coding sequence is TGTGCCACCAGCAGAGTCGGGTGGGAGGCCCAGTACTTC.

As concerns this clonotype: A read error is likely, as this CDR3 ends without the conserved phenylalanine or tryptophan. The DNA is omitted, as the CDR3 cannot be located on it reliably, and the CDR3 follows TCRdb's listing. CDR3 in amino acids: CASSHSPQ. The chain couples TRBV7-8 to TRBJ2-5; TRBD2, as called in the table, went unchecked against the DNA. Per germline, CDR1 SGHVS and CDR2 FQNEAQ. 8 amino acids form the CDR3, both terminal residues included.

This chain uses TRBV19 with TRBJ1-5; D gene ambiguous. CDR1 is LNHDA, CDR2 SQIVND, per germline (reference sequence). Trimming pared 9 bases from V and 4 bases from J, leaving 19 bases between. CDR3 size: 15 residues. CDR3 in amino acids: CASSYSQTPNQPQHF. Here the CDR3 DNA reads TGTGCCAGCAGCTACTCGCAGACACCTAATCAGCCCCAGCATTTT.

V gene TRBV27 combines with J gene TRBJ1-2; possibly TRBD1 for D (5 bases). V dropped 5 bases and J dropped 8 bases, with 15 bases sitting between them. The CDR3 is 13 amino acids. From germline, CDR1 is MNHEY and CDR2 SMNVEV (reference sequence). The CDR3, as DNA: TGTGCCAGCAGTCCCCGGGACCCGGGGGGCTACACCTTC. This encodes CASSPRDPGGYTF.

The V call is TRBV20-1, the J call TRBJ2-7, with 7 bases lining up with TRBD2. Trimming cost V 4 bases and J 7 bases; bases outside gene matches: 16. This CDR3 is 15 amino acids long. Germline V gene lookup returns CDR1 DFQATT and CDR2 SNEGSKA (reference sequence). The CDR3 protein is CSAIHKTSRAREQYF. CDR3 DNA: TGCAGTGCTATACACAAGACTAGCCGGGCTAGGGAGCAGTACTTC.